What follows are 29 T cell receptor beta chains derived from one specimen sequenced in a study of blood T cell repertoires in COVID-19. Libraries were prepared by immunoSEQ multiplex PCR; TCRdb keeps only in-frame clonotypes and omits some of them. The sample carries about 410,000 clones, roughly 86% recorded once. Specimen: PBMCs or T cells enriched from blood (not recorded which). The receptors were gathered from a woman aged 25 to 39 who had recovered from COVID-19.

This sequence joins TRBV27 and TRBJ2-7; D not certain. The CDR3 contains 15 residues. CDR1 MNHEY and CDR2 SMNVEV come from the germline V gene (reference sequence). The V and J ends lost 0 bases and 3 bases respectively, with 12 bases between them. CDR3 DNA: TGTGCCAGCAGTTTATCGCAGCGAAATCACTACGAGCAGTACTTC. It is translated as CASSLSQRNHYEQYF.

The rearrangement joins TRBV3-1 (or the pseudogene TRBV3-2) to TRBJ1-6; D might be TRBD1 (6 bases). The germline V gene has CDR1 LGHDT and CDR2 YNNKEL (reference sequence). The CDR3 runs to 15 residues. V lost 4 bases and J lost 7, with 14 bases in between. In DNA form, the CDR3 reads TGTGCCAGCAGCCTGGGGAGAACAGGGAATTCACCCCTCCACTTT. Its protein is CASSLGRTGNSPLHF.

This clone was seen only a few times. The rearrangement uses TRBV6-2 or TRBV6-3 and TRBJ1-5; D remains unclear. V was trimmed by 3 bases and J by 7 bases, leaving 16 bases between them. Germline assignment: CDR1 MNHEY and CDR2 SVGEGT. The CDR3 runs to 15 residues. This chain's CDR3 is CASSYRTGRGQPQHF. The CDR3 region has the DNA TGTGCCAGCAGTTATCGAACGGGAAGAGGCCAGCCCCAGCATTTT.

Notes on this clone: Other DNA variants within this sample encode the same CDR3. The chain joins TRBV7-2 to TRBJ1-5, with D perhaps TRBD1 (5 bases). CDR3 length equals 15 residues. In germline, CDR1 is SGHTA, CDR2 FQGNSA. The V and J ends lost 5 bases and 0 bases respectively, with 11 bases between them. The CDR3 DNA sequence: TGTGCCAGCAGCCTCCGACAGTATAGCAATCAGCCCCAGCATTTT. Its protein is CASSLRQYSNQPQHF. The complete variable domain, with remaining parts taken from reference TRBV7-2 and TRBJ1-5, reads GAGVSQSPSNKVTEKGKDVELRCDPISGHTALYWYRQSLGQGLEFLIYFQGNSAPDKSGLPSDRFSAERTGGSVSTLTIQRTQQEDSAVYLCASSLRQYSNQPQHFGDGTRLSIL.

The chain recombines TRBV7-9 with TRBJ2-1; the match to TRBD1 covers 8 bases. CDR3 length: 12 residues. Germline V CDR1 and CDR2: SEHNR, FQNEAQ (reference sequence). After removal of 6 bases from V and 7 bases from J, the junction contained 2 bases not matched to a gene. The CDR3, as DNA: TGTGCCAGCAGGCGACAGGGGAATGAGCAGTTCTTC. It encodes CASRRQGNEQFF.

This clone appeared a few times. The chain uses TRBV29-1 and TRBJ2-5; possibly TRBD2 for D (6 bases). This CDR3 has 15 residues. The germline V gene has CDR1 SQVTM and CDR2 ANQGSEA. V was pared by 2 bases and J by 4 bases, with 17 bases between. The CDR3 bases are TGCAGCGTTGAAATATGGCGCGGGGCTGGAGAGACCCAGTACTTC. Translating gives CSVEIWRGAGETQYF.

V is TRBV6-6 and J is TRBJ2-7; maybe TRBD1 (6 bases). Per the germline V gene, CDR1 is MNHNY and CDR2 is SVGAGI (reference sequence). Trimming cost V 6 bases and J 1 base, with 13 bases left between them. CDR3 size: 14 residues. The CDR3 nucleotides are TGTGCCAGCAGGGACCACCAGGGGTCCTACGAGCAGTACTTC. Residues: CASRDHQGSYEQYF.

This sequence joins TRBV6-5 and TRBJ2-7; 8 bases are a match to TRBD2. Germline V gene sequence: CDR1 MNHEY, CDR2 SVGAGI. This CDR3 contains 15 residues. Unmatched junction bases numbered 8, after V lost 7 bases and J lost 0 bases. The CDR3 DNA follows: TGTGCCAGCACCGGGGGTAGCGGGAACTCCTACGAGCAGTACTTC. Encoded protein: CASTGGSGNSYEQYF.

This rearrangement joins TRBV30 to TRBJ2-7; a weak D match, TRBD1 (5 bases). V was trimmed by 7 bases and J by 4 bases, leaving 11 bases between them. CDR3 length: 11 residues. Germline V lookup: CDR1 GTSNPN, CDR2 SVGIG (reference sequence). The CDR3 DNA reads as TGTGCCTATGGACACCAGTACGAGCAGTACTTC. Translation gives CAYGHQYEQYF.

The chain is built from TRBV18 and TRBJ2-7; tentative D call: TRBD2 (6 bases). This CDR3 is 15 amino acids long. The germline V gene has CDR1 KGHSH and CDR2 LQKENI. Trimming pared 6 bases from V and 7 bases from J, leaving 22 bases between. The DNA for the CDR3 is TGTGCCAGCTCCCCTAGCTCGGGAGTCCTTAGGGAGCAGTACTTC. Translation gives CASSPSSGVLREQYF.

This chain links TRBV10-2 with TRBJ2-7; D possibly corresponds to TRBD2 (5 bases). Germline V gives CDR1 WSHSY, CDR2 SAAADI. This CDR3 has 15 amino acids. V lost 6 bases and J 3 bases, leaving 18 bases between the germline ends. The CDR3 region is CASSLVLGEGYEQYF. CDR3 DNA sequence: TGCGCCAGCAGCCTAGTCTTGGGAGAGGGCTACGAGCAGTACTTC.

The chain recombines TRBV5-4 with TRBJ1-6; 8 positions agree with TRBD1. The CDR3 sequence is 15 residues long. The junction had 9 bases not matched to a gene; V was cut back by 4 bases and J by 9 bases. Germline CDR1 is SGHNT and CDR2 is YYREEE (reference sequence). Here the CDR3 DNA reads TGTGCCAGCAGCCCTCAGGGGGCCACGGGTTCACCCCTCCACTTT. Protein sequence: CASSPQGATGSPLHF.

The chain couples TRBV11-2 to TRBJ2-5; 10 bases are a match to TRBD2. V was clipped by 5 bases and J by 2 bases; unmatched bases: 8. Germline V gene sequence: CDR1 SGHAT, CDR2 FQNNGV. The length of the CDR3 is 16 residues. CDR3 residues: CASSPTLAGRQETQYF. The CDR3 bases are TGTGCCAGCAGCCCTACACTAGCGGGGAGGCAAGAGACCCAGTACTTC.

V and J are TRBV27 and TRBJ2-1, with 12 bases fitting TRBD2. The V segment lost 3 bases and the J segment 3 bases; nucleotides outside the gene matches: 9. The germline V gene encodes CDR1 MNHEY and CDR2 SMNVEV (reference sequence). The CDR3 consists of 18 residues. CDR3 protein: CASSLSASGGAVYNEQFF. The CDR3 nucleotides read TGTGCCAGCAGTTTGAGCGCTAGCGGGGGGGCAGTCTACAATGAGCAGTTCTTC.

V gene TRBV3-1 (or the pseudogene TRBV3-2) combines with J gene TRBJ1-2; possible D gene TRBD1, 5 bases. Germline V CDR1 and CDR2: LGHDT, YNNKEL (reference sequence). The CDR3 totals 12 residues. Trimming left V 9 bases short and J 2 bases short, with 10 bases between. Written as DNA, the CDR3 is TGTGCCAGTCACCAGGGAAACTATGGCTACACCTTC. Amino acid sequence: CASHQGNYGYTF.

The chain links TRBV2 to TRBJ2-2; tentative D call: TRBD1 (5 bases). Germline assignment: CDR1 SNHLY and CDR2 FYNNEI. The CDR3 is 16 amino acids. V lost 5 bases to trimming and J lost 2 bases, with 15 bases between them. CDR3 protein: CASSRERGSNTGELFF. The CDR3 DNA follows: TGTGCCAGCAGTAGGGAAAGGGGCTCCAACACCGGGGAGCTGTTTTTT.

Points on this clone: The CDR3 ends on some other residue instead of the conserved phenylalanine or tryptophan, so this is likely a read error. Because the CDR3's place on the DNA is in doubt, the DNA is left out and the CDR3 is given as listed by TCRdb. This CDR3 is CASSEGTAVFRLGS. This chain connects TRBV2 to TRBJ1-2; the table's D call TRBD1 went unverified against the DNA. CDR1 is SNHLY, CDR2 FYNNEI, per germline. With termini counted, the CDR3 has 14 amino acids.

The chain couples TRBV4-3 to TRBJ2-2; 7 bases fit TRBD2. Germline-derived CDR1 and CDR2 are LGHNA and YSLEER. With 4 bases clipped from V and 6 bases from J, the junction kept 8 bases outside the gene matches. The CDR3 is made up of 15 amino acids. In DNA form, the CDR3 reads TGCGCCAGCAGCCGCCAAGTCCTAGCGGCCGGGGAGCTGTTTTTT. Its translation is CASSRQVLAAGELFF.

This chain links TRBV2 with TRBJ1-4; TRBD1 might be the D (6 bases). This CDR3 contains 15 residues. CDR1 is SNHLY and CDR2 is FYNNEI in the germline V gene. The V end lost 7 bases, the J end lost 5 bases, and 17 bases lay between the germline ends. The CDR3 DNA follows: TGTGCCAGCAACCCAAGGGGGGGGGAAAATGAAAAACTGTTTTTT. Translated: CASNPRGGENEKLFF.

The V call is TRBV7-2, the J call TRBJ2-1, with TRBD1 matching over 7 bases. The junction had 3 bases not matched to a gene; V was cut back by 1 base and J by 0 bases. The CDR3 extends over 16 amino acids. Germline V gene data show CDR1 as SGHTA and CDR2 as FQGNSA. DNA of the CDR3: TGTGCCAGCAGCTTAGAAGGGACAGCCTCCTACAATGAGCAGTTCTTC. This sequence encodes CASSLEGTASYNEQFF.

The chain recombines TRBV11-2 with TRBJ1-3; D gene ambiguous. Germline V gene lookup returns CDR1 SGHAT and CDR2 FQNNGV. V was cut by 3 bases and J by 2 bases, with 14 bases left in between. The CDR3 is 16 residues long. Here the CDR3 reads CASSFNGDFAGNTIYF. For the CDR3, the DNA is TGTGCCAGCAGCTTCAACGGTGATTTCGCTGGAAACACCATATATTTT.

V usage is TRBV2 and J usage is TRBJ2-7; D ambiguous. Germline V gene lookup returns CDR1 SNHLY and CDR2 FYNNEI. This CDR3 is 14 amino acids long. V lost 3 bases and J lost 5, with 14 bases in between. CDR3 sequence reads: CASSDHARLHEQYF. CDR3 in DNA: TGTGCCAGCAGTGACCACGCCAGGCTCCACGAGCAGTACTTC.

J is TRBJ1-6 and V is TRBV10-3; D perhaps matches TRBD1 (6 bases). Germline CDR1 ENHRY, CDR2 SYGVKD. The CDR3 sequence is 19 residues long. V dropped 0 bases and J dropped 0 bases, with 15 bases sitting between them. This CDR3 is CAISESSGQMSSYNSPLHF. The CDR3 DNA sequence: TGTGCCATCAGTGAGTCCAGCGGACAGATGAGCTCCTATAATTCACCCCTCCACTTT.

The chain joins TRBV5-1 to TRBJ1-1, with TRBD1 matching 7 bases. V shed 2 bases, J shed 4 bases, and the junction held 2 bases outside the gene matches. This CDR3 spans 13 amino acids. Germline V gene lookup returns CDR1 SGHRS and CDR2 YFSETQ. The CDR3 sequence: CASSLGGITEAFF. The CDR3, as DNA: TGCGCCAGCAGCTTAGGGGGCATCACTGAAGCTTTCTTT.

J is TRBJ2-7 and V is TRBV7-8, with 7 nucleotides matching TRBD1. CDR1 and CDR2 from the germline V gene are SGHVS and FQNEAQ. This CDR3 has 14 residues. J gave up 4 bases and V 4 bases, and 7 bases lay outside the gene matches. Here the CDR3 DNA reads TGTGCCAGCAGCTGGGGACAGTTCTCTTACGAGCAGTACTTC. Amino acid sequence: CASSWGQFSYEQYF.

The chain recombines TRBV18 with TRBJ1-5, with D maybe TRBD1 (6 bases). Germline CDR1 and CDR2: KGHSH and LQKENI. CDR3 size: 16 residues. V shed 1 base and J shed 1 base, with 11 bases lying between them. CDR3 coding DNA: TGTGCCAGCTCACCACAGGGGGATAAGAGCAATCAGCCCCAGCATTTT. This gives the protein CASSPQGDKSNQPQHF.

The chain couples TRBV6-5 to TRBJ1-5; 7 positions agree with TRBD1. Germline CDR1 MNHEY, CDR2 SVGAGI. Trimming took 2 bases from V and 4 from J; bases not matched to a gene: 2. The CDR3 has 14 amino acids. The CDR3 spells CASSYRGLNQPQHF. CDR3 DNA sequence: TGTGCCAGCAGTTACAGGGGGCTAAATCAGCCCCAGCATTTT.

The chain joins TRBV7-2 to TRBJ2-7, with D possibly being TRBD2 (5 bases). CDR1 is SGHTA, CDR2 FQGNSA, per germline. V was pared by 5 bases and J by 0 bases, with 14 bases between. The CDR3 is made up of 15 amino acids. The CDR3 DNA sequence: TGTGCCAGCAGCCCCGGAGCGGAAAGCTCCTACGAGCAGTACTTC. It codes for CASSPGAESSYEQYF.

The chain combines TRBV18 with TRBJ2-3, with TRBD1 as a possible D gene (5 bases). V gave up 4 bases and J gave up 1 base, with 15 bases separating them. The CDR3 extends over 16 amino acids. Per the germline V gene, CDR1 is KGHSH and CDR2 is LQKENI. The CDR3: CASSLYTGGGTDTQYF. CDR3 bases: TGTGCCAGCTCACTATACACAGGTGGGGGCACAGATACGCAGTATTTT.